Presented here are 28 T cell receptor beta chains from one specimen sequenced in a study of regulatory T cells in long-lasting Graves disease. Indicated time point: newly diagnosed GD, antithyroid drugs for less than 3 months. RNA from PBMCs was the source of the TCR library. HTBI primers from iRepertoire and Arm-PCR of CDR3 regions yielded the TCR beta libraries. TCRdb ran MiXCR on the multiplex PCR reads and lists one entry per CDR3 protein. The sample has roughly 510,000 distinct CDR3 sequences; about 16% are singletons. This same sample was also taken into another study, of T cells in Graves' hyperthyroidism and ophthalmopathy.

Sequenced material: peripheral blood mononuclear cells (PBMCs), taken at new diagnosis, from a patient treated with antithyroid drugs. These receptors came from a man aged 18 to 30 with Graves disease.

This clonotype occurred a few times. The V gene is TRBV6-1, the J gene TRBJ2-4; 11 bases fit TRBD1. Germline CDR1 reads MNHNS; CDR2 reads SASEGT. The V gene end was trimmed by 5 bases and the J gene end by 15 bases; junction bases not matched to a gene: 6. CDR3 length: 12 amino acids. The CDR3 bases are TGTGCCAGCAGTATCGGACAGGGGGCTGTGTACTTC. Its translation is CASSIGQGAVYF.

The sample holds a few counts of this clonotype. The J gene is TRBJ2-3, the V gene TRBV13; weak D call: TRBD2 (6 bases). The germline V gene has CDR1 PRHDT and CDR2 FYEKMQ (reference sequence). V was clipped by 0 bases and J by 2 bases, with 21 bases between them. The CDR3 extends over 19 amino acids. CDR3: CASSLGPGVWGGDTDTQYF. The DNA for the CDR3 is TGTGCCAGCAGCTTAGGCCCGGGGGTCTGGGGTGGGGACACAGATACGCAGTATTTT.

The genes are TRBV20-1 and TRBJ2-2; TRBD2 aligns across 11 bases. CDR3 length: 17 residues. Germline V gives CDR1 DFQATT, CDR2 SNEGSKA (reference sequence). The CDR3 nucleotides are TGCAGCGCCTGGGGGGTACTAGCGGGAGCGAACACCGGGGAGCTGTTTTTT. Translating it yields CSAWGVLAGANTGELFF.

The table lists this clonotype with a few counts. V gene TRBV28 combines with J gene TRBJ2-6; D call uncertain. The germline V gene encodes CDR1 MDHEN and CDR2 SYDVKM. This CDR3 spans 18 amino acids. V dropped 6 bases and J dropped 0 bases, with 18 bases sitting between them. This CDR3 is CASSRPLWGASGANVLTF. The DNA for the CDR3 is TGTGCCAGCAGCCGGCCGCTTTGGGGTGCCTCTGGGGCCAACGTCCTGACTTTC.

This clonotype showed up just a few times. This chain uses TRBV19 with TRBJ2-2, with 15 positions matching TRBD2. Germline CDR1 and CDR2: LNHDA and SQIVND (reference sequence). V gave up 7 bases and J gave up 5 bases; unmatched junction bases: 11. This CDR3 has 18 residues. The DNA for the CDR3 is TGTGCCAGTAACAAAGGACTAGCGGGAGGGTTGTCTACCGGGGAGCTGTTTTTT. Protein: CASNKGLAGGLSTGELFF.

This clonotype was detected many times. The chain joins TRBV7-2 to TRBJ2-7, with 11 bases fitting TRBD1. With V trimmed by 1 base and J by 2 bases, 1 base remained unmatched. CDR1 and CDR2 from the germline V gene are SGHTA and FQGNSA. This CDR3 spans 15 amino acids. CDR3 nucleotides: TGTGCCAGCAGCTTAGGGGGACAGGGGGCCTACGAGCAGTACTTC. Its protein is CASSLGGQGAYEQYF. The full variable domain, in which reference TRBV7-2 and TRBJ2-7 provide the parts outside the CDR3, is GAGVSQSPSNKVTEKGKDVELRCDPISGHTALYWYRQSLGQGLEFLIYFQGNSAPDKSGLPSDRFSAERTGGSVSTLTIQRTQQEDSAVYLCASSLGGQGAYEQYFGPGTRLTVT.

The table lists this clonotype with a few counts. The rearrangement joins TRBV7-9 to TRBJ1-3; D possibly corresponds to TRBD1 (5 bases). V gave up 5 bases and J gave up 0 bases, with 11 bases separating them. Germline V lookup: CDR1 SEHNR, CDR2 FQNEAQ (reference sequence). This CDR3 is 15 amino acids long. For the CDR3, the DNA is TGTGCCAGCAGCACCCTGGGGGGCTCTGGAAACACCATATATTTT. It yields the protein CASSTLGGSGNTIYF.

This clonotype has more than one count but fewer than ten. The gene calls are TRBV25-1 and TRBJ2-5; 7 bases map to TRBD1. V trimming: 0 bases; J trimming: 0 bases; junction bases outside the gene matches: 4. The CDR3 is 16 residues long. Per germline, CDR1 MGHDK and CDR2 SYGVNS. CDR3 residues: CASSEYNRGDQETQYF. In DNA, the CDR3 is TGTGCCAGCAGTGAATACAACAGGGGCGACCAAGAGACCCAGTACTTC.

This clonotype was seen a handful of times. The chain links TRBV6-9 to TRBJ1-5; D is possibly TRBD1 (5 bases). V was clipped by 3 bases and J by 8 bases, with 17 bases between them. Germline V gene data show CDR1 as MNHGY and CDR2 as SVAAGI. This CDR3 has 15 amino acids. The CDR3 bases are TGTGCCAGCAGTTACGGGGCCTTGGCCCCCGAGCCCCAGCATTTT. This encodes CASSYGALAPEPQHF.

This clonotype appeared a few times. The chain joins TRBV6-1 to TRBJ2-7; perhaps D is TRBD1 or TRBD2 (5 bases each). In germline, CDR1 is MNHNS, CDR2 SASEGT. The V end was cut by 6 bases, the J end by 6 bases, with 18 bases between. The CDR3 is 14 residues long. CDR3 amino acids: CASRHGTPTGEQYF. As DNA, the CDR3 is TGTGCCAGCAGACATGGGACCCCGACGGGCGAGCAGTACTTC.

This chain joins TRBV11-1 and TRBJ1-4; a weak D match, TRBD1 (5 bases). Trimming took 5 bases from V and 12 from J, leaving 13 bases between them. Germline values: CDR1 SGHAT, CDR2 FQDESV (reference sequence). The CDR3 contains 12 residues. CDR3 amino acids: CASSLGQFELFF. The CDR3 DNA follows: TGTGCCAGCAGCCTTGGACAATTCGAACTGTTTTTT.

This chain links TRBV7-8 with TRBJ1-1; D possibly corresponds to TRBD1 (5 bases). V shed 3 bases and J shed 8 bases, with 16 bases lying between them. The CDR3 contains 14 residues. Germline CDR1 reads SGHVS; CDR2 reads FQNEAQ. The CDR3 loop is CASSLGPEGEEAFF. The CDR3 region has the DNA TGTGCCAGCAGCTTGGGGCCCGAGGGCGAAGAAGCTTTCTTT.

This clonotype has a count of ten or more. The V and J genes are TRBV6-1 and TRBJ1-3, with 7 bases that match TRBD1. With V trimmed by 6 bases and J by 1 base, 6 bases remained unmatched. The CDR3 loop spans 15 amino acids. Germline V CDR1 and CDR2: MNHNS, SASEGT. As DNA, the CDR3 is TGTGCCAGCAGGGGATACAGGGGATCTGGAAACACCATATATTTT. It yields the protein CASRGYRGSGNTIYF.

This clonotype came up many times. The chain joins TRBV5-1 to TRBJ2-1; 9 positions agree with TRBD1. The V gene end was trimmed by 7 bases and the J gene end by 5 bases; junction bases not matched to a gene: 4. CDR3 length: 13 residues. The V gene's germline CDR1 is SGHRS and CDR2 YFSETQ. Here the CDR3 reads CASFRQGDNEQFF. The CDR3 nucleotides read TGCGCCAGCTTCAGACAGGGGGACAATGAGCAGTTCTTC.

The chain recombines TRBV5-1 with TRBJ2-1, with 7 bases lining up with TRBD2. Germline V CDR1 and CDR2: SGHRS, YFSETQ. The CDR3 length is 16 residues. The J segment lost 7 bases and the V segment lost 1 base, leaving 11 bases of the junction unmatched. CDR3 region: CASSLTGTGGNNEQFF. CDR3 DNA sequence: TGCGCCAGCAGCTTGACCGGGACGGGAGGTAATAATGAGCAGTTCTTC.

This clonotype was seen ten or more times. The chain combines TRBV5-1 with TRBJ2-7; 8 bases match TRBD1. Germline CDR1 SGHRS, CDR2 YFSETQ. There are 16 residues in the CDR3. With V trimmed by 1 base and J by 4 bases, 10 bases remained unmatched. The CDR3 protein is CASSLLGQGSSYEQYF. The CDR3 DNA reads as TGCGCCAGCAGCTTGTTAGGACAGGGTTCGTCTTACGAGCAGTACTTC.

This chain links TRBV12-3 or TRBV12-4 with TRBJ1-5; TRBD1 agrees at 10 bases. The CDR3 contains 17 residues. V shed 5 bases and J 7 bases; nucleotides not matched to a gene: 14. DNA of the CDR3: TGTGCCAGCAGTCCCGGGCGGGACAGGGGATCAGGCCAGCCCCAGCATTTT. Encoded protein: CASSPGRDRGSGQPQHF.

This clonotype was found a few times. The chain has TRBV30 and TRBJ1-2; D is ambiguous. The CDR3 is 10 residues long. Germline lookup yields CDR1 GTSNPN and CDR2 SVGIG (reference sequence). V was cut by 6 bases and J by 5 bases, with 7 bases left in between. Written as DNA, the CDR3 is TGTGCCTGCAAGGCTTATGGCTACACCTTC. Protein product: CACKAYGYTF.

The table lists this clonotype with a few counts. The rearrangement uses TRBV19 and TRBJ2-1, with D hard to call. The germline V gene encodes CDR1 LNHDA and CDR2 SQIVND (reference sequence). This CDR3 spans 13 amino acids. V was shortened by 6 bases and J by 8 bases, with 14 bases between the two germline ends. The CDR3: CASREDHRDEQFF. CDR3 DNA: TGTGCCAGTAGAGAGGACCATCGGGATGAGCAGTTCTTC. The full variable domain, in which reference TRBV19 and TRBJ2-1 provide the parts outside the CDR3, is DGGITQSPKYLFRKEGQNVTLSCEQNLNHDAMYWYRQDPGQGLRLIYYSQIVNDFQKGDIAEGYSVSREKKESFPLTVTSAQKNPTAFYLCASREDHRDEQFFGPGTRLTVL.

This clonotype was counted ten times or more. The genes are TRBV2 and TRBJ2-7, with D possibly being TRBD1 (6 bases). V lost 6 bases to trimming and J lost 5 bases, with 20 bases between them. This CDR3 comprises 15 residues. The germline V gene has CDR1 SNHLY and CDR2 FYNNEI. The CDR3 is CASRPWTAPGDEQYF. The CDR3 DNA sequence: TGTGCCAGCAGACCTTGGACAGCGCCAGGGGACGAGCAGTACTTC. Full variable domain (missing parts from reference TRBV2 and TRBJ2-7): EPEVTQTPSHQVTQMGQEVILRCVPISNHLYFYWYRQILGQKVEFLVSFYNNEISEKSEIFDDQFSVERPDGSNFTLKIRSTKLEDSAMYFCASRPWTAPGDEQYFGPGTRLTVT.

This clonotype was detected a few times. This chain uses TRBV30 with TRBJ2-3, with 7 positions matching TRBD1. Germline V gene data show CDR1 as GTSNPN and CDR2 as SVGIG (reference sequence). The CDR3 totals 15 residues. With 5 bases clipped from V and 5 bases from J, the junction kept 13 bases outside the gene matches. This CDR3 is CAWASKRQGGDTQYF. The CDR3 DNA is TGTGCCTGGGCGAGTAAGAGACAGGGCGGAGATACGCAGTATTTT.

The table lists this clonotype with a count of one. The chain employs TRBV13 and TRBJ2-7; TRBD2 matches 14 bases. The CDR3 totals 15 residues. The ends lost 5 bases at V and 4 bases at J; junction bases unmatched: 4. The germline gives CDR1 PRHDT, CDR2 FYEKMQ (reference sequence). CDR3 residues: CASSTWTSGRYEQYF. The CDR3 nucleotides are TGTGCCAGCAGCACCTGGACTAGCGGGAGGTACGAGCAGTACTTC.

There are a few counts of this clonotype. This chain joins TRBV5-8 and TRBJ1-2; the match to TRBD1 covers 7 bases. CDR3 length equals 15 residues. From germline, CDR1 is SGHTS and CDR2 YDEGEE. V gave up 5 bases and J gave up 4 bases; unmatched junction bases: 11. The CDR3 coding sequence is TGTGCCAGCAGAAGAACAGGGGCATTAATCTATGGCTACACCTTC. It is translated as CASRRTGALIYGYTF.

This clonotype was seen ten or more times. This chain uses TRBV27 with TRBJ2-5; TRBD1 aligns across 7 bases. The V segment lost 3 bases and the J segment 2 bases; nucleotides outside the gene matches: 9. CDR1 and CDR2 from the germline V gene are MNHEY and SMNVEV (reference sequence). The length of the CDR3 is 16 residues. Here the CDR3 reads CASSLRRQGKQETQYF. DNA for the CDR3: TGTGCCAGCAGTTTGAGACGACAGGGTAAACAAGAGACCCAGTACTTC.

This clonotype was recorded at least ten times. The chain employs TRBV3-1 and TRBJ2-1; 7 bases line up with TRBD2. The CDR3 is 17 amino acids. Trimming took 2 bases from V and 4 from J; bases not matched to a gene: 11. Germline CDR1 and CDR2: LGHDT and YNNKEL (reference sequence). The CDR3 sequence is CASSQRSTSGAYNEQFF. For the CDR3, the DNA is TGTGCCAGCAGCCAAAGATCAACCAGCGGGGCTTACAATGAGCAGTTCTTC.

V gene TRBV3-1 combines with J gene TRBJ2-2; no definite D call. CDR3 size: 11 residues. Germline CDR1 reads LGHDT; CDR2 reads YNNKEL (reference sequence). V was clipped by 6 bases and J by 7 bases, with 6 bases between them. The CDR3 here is CASSHDGELFF. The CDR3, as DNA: TGTGCCAGCAGTCACGACGGGGAGCTGTTTTTT.

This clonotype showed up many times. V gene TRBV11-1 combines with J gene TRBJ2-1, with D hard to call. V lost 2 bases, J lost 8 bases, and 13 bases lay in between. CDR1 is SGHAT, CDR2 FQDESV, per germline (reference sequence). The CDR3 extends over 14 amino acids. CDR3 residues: CASSLSFSEDEQFF. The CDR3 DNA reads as TGTGCCAGCAGCTTATCTTTCAGCGAGGATGAGCAGTTCTTC.

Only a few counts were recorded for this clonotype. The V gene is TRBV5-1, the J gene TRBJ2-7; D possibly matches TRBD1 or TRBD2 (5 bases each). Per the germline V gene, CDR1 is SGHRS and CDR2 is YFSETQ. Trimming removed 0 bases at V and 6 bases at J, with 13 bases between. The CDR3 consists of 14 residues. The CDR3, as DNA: TGCGCCAGCAGCTTGGGTTCCGGGGCTGCCGAGCAGTACTTC. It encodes CASSLGSGAAEQYF.